The 12 T cell receptor beta chains presented below share a single source sample, sequenced in a study of shared T cell receptors in the human thymus. Sequencing was performed with immunoSEQ multiplex PCR; in TCRdb, only in-frame clones are kept and a portion is missing. The repertoire includes hundreds of thousands of clones, about 84% of them detected once, and about 0.013% sits in the top ten. This sample was shared with a second study, whose subject was human thymus T cells.

What was sequenced was thymocytes. Source of these receptors: a boy in the first two years of life with a congenital heart defect.

This clone has just one count. The V call is TRBV19, the J call TRBJ1-5, with D tentatively TRBD1 (5 bases). In germline, CDR1 is LNHDA, CDR2 SQIVND (reference sequence). V lost 10 bases to trimming and J lost 4 bases, with 20 bases between them. This CDR3 region has 15 residues. The CDR3 nucleotides read TGTGCCACTCAGGGAAGTAAGTATCGAAATCAGCCCCAGCATTTT. Amino acids: CATQGSKYRNQPQHF.

The chain combines TRBV15 with TRBJ2-7; 8 bases align to TRBD1. V shed 7 bases and J 6 bases; nucleotides not matched to a gene: 8. The CDR3 runs 13 residues. Per the germline V gene, CDR1 is LNHNV and CDR2 is YYDKDF (reference sequence). Written as DNA, the CDR3 is TGTGCCACCAAGAGGACAGGGCGGACCGAGCAGTACTTC. This sequence encodes CATKRTGRTEQYF.

With respect to this clone: Other DNA sequences of this sample code for an identical CDR3. The chain couples TRBV7-9 to TRBJ2-1; 11 bases agree with TRBD2. The germline CDR1 and CDR2 sequences are SEHNR and FQNEAQ (reference sequence). Trimming took 5 bases from V and 3 from J; bases not matched to a gene: 3. The CDR3 extends over 15 amino acids. The CDR3 is CASSPGTSGYNEQFF. CDR3 in DNA: TGTGCCAGCAGCCCTGGGACTAGCGGCTACAATGAGCAGTTCTTC.

Worth noting for this clone: The junction and the germline gene differ at one end; a read error may be behind it. V gene TRBV4-3 combines with J gene TRBJ2-5; D is possibly TRBD1 (6 bases). The CDR3 spans 18 residues. Germline loops: CDR1 LGHNA, CDR2 YSLEER. The chain's CDR3 is CASSQVLRWGPHQGTQYF. The CDR3 nucleotides are TGCGCCAGCAGCCAAGTACTCCGCTGGGGGCCACACCAAGGGACCCAGTACTTC.

This clone was observed a single time. The V call is TRBV5-1, the J call TRBJ2-5, with a tentative D call TRBD1 (6 bases). TRBJ2-7 matches the DNA end more closely, so the J call is doubtful. Germline V CDR1 and CDR2: SGHRS, YFSETQ. The CDR3 has 14 residues. The CDR3 coding sequence is TGCGCCAGCAGCTTGGCCGGGACACCCCACGAGCAGTACTTC. Its protein product is CASSLAGTPHEQYF.

As concerns this clone: At one end, the junction sequence differs from germline, possibly due to a read error. V and J are TRBV6-1 and TRBJ2-7, with D perhaps TRBD1 (6 bases). Germline CDR1 reads MNHNS; CDR2 reads SASEGT. The length of the CDR3 is 17 residues. The CDR3 loop is CASSEPLLQGAPYEQCF. The CDR3 coding sequence is TGTGCCAGCAGTGAGCCCCTTCTACAGGGTGCGCCCTACGAGCAGTGCTTC.

This clone was observed a few times. The chain recombines TRBV11-1 with TRBJ1-5, with D possibly being TRBD1 (5 bases). Germline CDR1 SGHAT, CDR2 FQDESV (reference sequence). CDR3 length equals 18 residues. V dropped 4 bases and J dropped 2 bases, with 21 bases sitting between them. The CDR3 protein is CASSSRTVGVLCNQPQHF. The CDR3 DNA reads TGTGCCAGCAGCTCACGTACGGTAGGGGTCCTTTGCAATCAGCCCCAGCATTTT.

This clone was found a few times. The chain employs TRBV19 and TRBJ2-3, with D tentatively TRBD2 (5 bases). The V and J ends lost 6 bases and 6 bases respectively, with 10 bases between them. CDR1 is LNHDA, CDR2 SQIVND, per germline (reference sequence). The length of the CDR3 is 12 residues. CDR3 DNA sequence: TGTGCCAGTAGGGCCCCGGGGGATACGCAGTATTTT. Protein: CASRAPGDTQYF. Variable domain in full (rest from reference TRBV19 and TRBJ2-3): DGGITQSPKYLFRKEGQNVTLSCEQNLNHDAMYWYRQDPGQGLRLIYYSQIVNDFQKGDIAEGYSVSREKKESFPLTVTSAQKNPTAFYLCASRAPGDTQYFGPGTRLTVL.

This sequence joins TRBV6-5 and TRBJ2-3, with 12 bases aligning to TRBD2. Germline V gene sequence: CDR1 MNHEY, CDR2 SVGAGI. The CDR3 consists of 15 residues. With 5 bases clipped from V and 4 bases from J, the junction kept 4 bases outside the gene matches. The CDR3 nucleotides are TGTGCCAGCAGTCCGACTAGCGGGAGCCCAGATACGCAGTATTTT. It encodes CASSPTSGSPDTQYF.

V and J are TRBV27 and TRBJ2-1; D is possibly TRBD2 (6 bases). There are 13 residues in the CDR3. Looked up from germline, CDR1 is MNHEY and CDR2 is SMNVEV (reference sequence). V lost 5 bases, J lost 10 bases, and 15 bases lay in between. This CDR3 reads CASSLPGGKEQFF. In nucleotides, the CDR3 is TGTGCCAGCAGTCTGCCCGGGGGAAAGGAGCAGTTCTTC.

The rearrangement joins TRBV4-2 to TRBJ2-7; no clear D. CDR3 length equals 16 residues. V shed 4 bases and J shed 0 bases, with 16 bases lying between them. Germline V CDR1 and CDR2: LGHNA, YNFKEQ. The CDR3 DNA follows: TGTGCCAGCAGCCGGTTAGACTCCGCACCCTCCTACGAGCAGTACTTC. This sequence encodes CASSRLDSAPSYEQYF.

This clone has a handful of counts. The chain has TRBV19 and TRBJ1-5; 7 bases match TRBD1. The germline gives CDR1 LNHDA, CDR2 SQIVND (reference sequence). CDR3 length: 16 residues. J lost 3 bases, V lost 4 bases, and 9 bases had no gene match. CDR3 amino acids: CASSTPRDRVNQPQHF. CDR3 nucleotide sequence: TGTGCCAGTAGTACCCCCCGCGACAGGGTCAATCAGCCCCAGCATTTT.